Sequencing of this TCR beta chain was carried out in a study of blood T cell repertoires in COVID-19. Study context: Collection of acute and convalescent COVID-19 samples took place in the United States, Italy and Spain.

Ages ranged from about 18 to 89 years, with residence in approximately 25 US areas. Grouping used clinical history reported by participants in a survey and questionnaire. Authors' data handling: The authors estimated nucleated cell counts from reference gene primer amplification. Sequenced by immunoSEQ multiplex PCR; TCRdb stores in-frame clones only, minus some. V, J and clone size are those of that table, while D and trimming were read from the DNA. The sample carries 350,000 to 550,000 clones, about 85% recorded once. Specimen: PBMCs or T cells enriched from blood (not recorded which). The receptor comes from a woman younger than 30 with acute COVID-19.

CDR3 nucleotide sequence: TGTGCCAGCAGCCAAGTAGTAGATGAAGCTTTCTTT. This translates into CASSQVVDEAFF. The rearrangement joins TRBV4-2 to TRBJ1-1; no clear D gene. The V gene lost 1 base and the J gene lost 7 bases, with 7 bases spanning the gap. Looked up from germline, CDR1 is LGHNA and CDR2 is YNFKEQ. The CDR3 extends over 12 amino acids.